Given below is one T cell receptor beta chain in context. As originally analysed: Amplified reference gene primers provided the basis for estimating nucleated cell counts. The assay was immunoSEQ multiplex PCR, and TCRdb's table has in-frame clones only and misses some. V and J calls and clone size come straight from that table; D and trimming were deduced from the DNA. This table has nearly 80,000 clones, 84% appearing once. The data originate from a study of blood T cell repertoires in COVID-19. Study context: The United States, Italy and Spain supplied acute and convalescent COVID-19 samples. The cDNA or gDNA used as material had been derived from T cells, B-cell-depleted T cells, or PBMCs.

CDR1 is SGHRS, CDR2 YFSETQ, per germline. CDR3 length: 15 amino acids. V shed 4 bases and J 5 bases; nucleotides not matched to a gene: 9. This chain uses TRBV5-1 with TRBJ2-7; 10 positions match TRBD1. The source is a man between 45 and 60 years old with acute or convalescent COVID-19. The sample comprised peripheral blood. The CDR3 bases are TGCGCCAGCAGCCTGGGGGACAGGGGAGGAAACGAGCAGTACTTC. This encodes CASSLGDRGGNEQYF.